The 2 T cell receptor beta chains given below trace back to one sample, sequenced in a study of T cell repertoires in cytomegalovirus infection (dated by TCRdb to the late 2010s). Sequencing relied on an Illumina HiSeq 1500. TCRdb reran the public reads through fastp at Q25 and MiXCR, keeping productive beta chains. For every CDR3 protein sequence, its rows merge into one entry that carries the most common genes and DNA. The sample table holds some 180,000 distinct CDR3 sequences, of which approximately 9.6% were seen once. Approximately 4.3% of the sample goes to the ten largest clones. Specimen: PBMCs. Every receptor here comes from a human donor in good health (CMV status not recorded). Some clones in this sample may be carry-over from other donors' samples.

The chain uses TRBV6-2 or TRBV6-3 and TRBJ2-3; no clear D gene. This CDR3 has 15 amino acids. CDR1 is MNHEY and CDR2 is SVGEGT in the germline V gene. Between the trimmed V and J ends, which lost 6 bases and 0 bases, there was a span of 13 bases. Here the CDR3 DNA reads TGTGCCAGCAGAGAAGGACGCACTAGCACAGATACGCAGTATTTT. Protein sequence: CASREGRTSTDTQYF.

In its sample, this clonotype was seen a few times. This rearrangement joins TRBV28 to TRBJ2-3; possibly TRBD1 for D (6 bases). V was trimmed by 3 bases and J by 3 bases, leaving 13 bases between them. CDR3 length: 15 residues. The germline gives CDR1 MDHEN, CDR2 SYDVKM. As DNA, the CDR3 is TGTGCCAGCAGTTTCCCCAGGGGTGAAACAGATACGCAGTATTTT. It encodes CASSFPRGETDTQYF.